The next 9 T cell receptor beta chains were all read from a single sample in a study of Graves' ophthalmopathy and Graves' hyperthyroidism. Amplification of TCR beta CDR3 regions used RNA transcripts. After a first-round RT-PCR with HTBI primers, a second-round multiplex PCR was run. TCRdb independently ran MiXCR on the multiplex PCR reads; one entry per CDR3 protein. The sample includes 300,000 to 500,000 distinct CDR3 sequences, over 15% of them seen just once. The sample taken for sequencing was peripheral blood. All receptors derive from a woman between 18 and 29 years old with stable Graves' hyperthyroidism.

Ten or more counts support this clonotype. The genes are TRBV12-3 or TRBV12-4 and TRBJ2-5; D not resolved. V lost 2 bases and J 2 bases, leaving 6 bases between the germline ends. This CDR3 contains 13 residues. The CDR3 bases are TGTGCCAGCAGTTTAAACGCACAAGAGACCCAGTACTTC. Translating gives CASSLNAQETQYF.

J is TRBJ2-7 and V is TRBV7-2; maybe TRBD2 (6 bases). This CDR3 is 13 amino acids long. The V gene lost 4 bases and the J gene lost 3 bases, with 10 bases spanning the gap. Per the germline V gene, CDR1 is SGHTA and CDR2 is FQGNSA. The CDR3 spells CASSSGGLYEQYV. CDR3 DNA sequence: TGTGCCAGCAGCTCCGGGGGACTCTACGAGCAGTACGTC.

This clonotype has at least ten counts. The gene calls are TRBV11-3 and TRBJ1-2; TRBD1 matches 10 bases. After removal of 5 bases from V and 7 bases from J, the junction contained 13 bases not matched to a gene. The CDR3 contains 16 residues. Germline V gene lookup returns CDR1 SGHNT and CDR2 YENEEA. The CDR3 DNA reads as TGTGCCAGCAGCCCTAGGGCCTTGGACAGGGGGATTGGCTACACCTTC. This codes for CASSPRALDRGIGYTF.

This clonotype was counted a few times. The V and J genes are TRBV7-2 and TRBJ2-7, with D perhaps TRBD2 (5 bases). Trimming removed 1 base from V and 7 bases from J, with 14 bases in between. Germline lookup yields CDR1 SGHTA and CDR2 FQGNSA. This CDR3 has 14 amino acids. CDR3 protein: CASSLVSGKGEQYF. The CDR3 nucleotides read TGTGCCAGCAGCTTAGTGTCGGGGAAGGGAGAGCAGTACTTC.

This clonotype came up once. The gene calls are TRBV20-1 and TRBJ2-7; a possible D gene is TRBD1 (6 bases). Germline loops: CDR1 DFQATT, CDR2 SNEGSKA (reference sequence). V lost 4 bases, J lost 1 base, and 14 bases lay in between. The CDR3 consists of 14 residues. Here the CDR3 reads CSAIVPGDSYEQYF. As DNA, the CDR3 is TGCAGTGCTATAGTCCCAGGGGATTCCTACGAGCAGTACTTC.

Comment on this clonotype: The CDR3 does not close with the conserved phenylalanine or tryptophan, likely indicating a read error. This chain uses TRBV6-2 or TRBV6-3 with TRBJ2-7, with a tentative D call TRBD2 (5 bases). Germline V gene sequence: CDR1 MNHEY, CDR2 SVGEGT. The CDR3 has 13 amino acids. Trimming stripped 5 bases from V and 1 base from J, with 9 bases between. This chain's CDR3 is CASSPEVSYEQYL. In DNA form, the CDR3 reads TGTGCCAGCAGTCCGGAGGTATCCTACGAGCAGTACCTC.

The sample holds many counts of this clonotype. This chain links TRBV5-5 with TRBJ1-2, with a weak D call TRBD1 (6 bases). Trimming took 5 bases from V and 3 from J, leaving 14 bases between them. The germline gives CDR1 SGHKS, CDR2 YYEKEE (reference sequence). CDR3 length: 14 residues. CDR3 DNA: TGTGCCAGCAGATTTGAGGACAGTCACTATGGCTACACCTTC. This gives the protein CASRFEDSHYGYTF.

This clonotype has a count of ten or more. The CDR3 coding sequence is TGTGCCAGCTTACTCCAGGGGGCCTCCTACGAGCAGTACTTC. It translates to CASLLQGASYEQYF. The chain has TRBV6-5 and TRBJ2-7; 8 nucleotides agree with TRBD1. Looked up from germline, CDR1 is MNHEY and CDR2 is SVGAGI. The CDR3 spans 14 residues. V dropped 8 bases and J dropped 0; count of bases not matched to a gene: 6.

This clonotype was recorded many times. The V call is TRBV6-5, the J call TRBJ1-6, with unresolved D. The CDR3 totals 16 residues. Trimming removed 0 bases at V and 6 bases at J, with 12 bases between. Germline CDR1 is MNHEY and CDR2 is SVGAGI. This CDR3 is CASSYSDGTFNSPLHF. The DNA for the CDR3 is TGTGCCAGCAGTTACTCGGACGGAACTTTTAATTCACCCCTCCACTTT.